Below, 32 T cell receptor beta chains from the same sample are listed, as sequenced in a study of cytomegalovirus exposure and HLA in healthy donors (dated by TCRdb to about 2017). Library preparation was by the immunoSEQ multiplex PCR assay. The multiplex PCR relied on a mix of 60 forward primers for TCR Vbeta segments and 13 reverse primers for TCR Jbeta segments. TCRdb limited this immuneACCESS table to in-frame rearrangements with V and J called. A share of clones is missing; checked studies link under half to unresolved V genes, and the rest is unexplained. The sample table holds some 200,000 clones, of which about 80% were seen once. 1.2% to 1.5% of the sample goes to the ten largest clones. The sample comprised PBMCs. The receptors derive from a girl aged 10 to 17 in good health and CMV-seronegative.

The chain recombines TRBV5-4 with TRBJ2-6; 7 nucleotides align to TRBD1. Germline loops: CDR1 SGHNT, CDR2 YYREEE (reference sequence). V shed 5 bases, J shed 1 base, and the junction held 12 bases outside the gene matches. The CDR3 contains 18 residues. The CDR3 DNA is TGTGCCAGCAGACGACAGGGAACTGCACTATCTGGGGCCAACGTCCTGACTTTC. It translates to CASRRQGTALSGANVLTF.

J is TRBJ1-6 and V is TRBV6-5; 7 positions agree with TRBD1. With 7 bases clipped from V and 4 bases from J, the junction kept 4 bases outside the gene matches. This CDR3 is built from 14 residues. Germline values: CDR1 MNHEY, CDR2 SVGAGI. The CDR3 sequence is CASTPGGYNSPLHF. For the CDR3, the DNA is TGTGCCAGCACTCCAGGGGGTTATAATTCACCCCTCCACTTT.

V gene TRBV7-7 combines with J gene TRBJ1-2; no firm D call. Germline V CDR1 and CDR2: SSHAT, FNYEAQ (reference sequence). The CDR3 consists of 14 residues. Trimming took off 5 bases at V and 5 bases at J, with 15 bases between the two ends. Here the CDR3 DNA reads TGTGCCAGCAGCGTAGGTGCTATGCGGTATGGCTACACCTTC. It translates to CASSVGAMRYGYTF.

In this sample, this clone turned up a few times. The V gene is TRBV5-1, the J gene TRBJ2-2; D is undetermined. V lost 2 bases to trimming and J lost 7 bases, with 6 bases between them. Germline V gene data show CDR1 as SGHRS and CDR2 as YFSETQ. CDR3 length: 12 amino acids. For the CDR3, the DNA is TGCGCCAGCAGCTTATCGGGCGGGGAGCTGTTTTTT. This gives the protein CASSLSGGELFF. The whole variable domain, remainder taken from reference TRBV5-1 and TRBJ2-2, is KAGVTQTPRYLIKTRGQQVTLSCSPISGHRSVSWYQQTPGQGLQFLFEYFSETQRNKGNFPGRFSGRQFSNSRSEMNVSTLELGDSALYLCASSLSGGELFFGEGSRLTVL.

The rearrangement joins TRBV27 to TRBJ2-6; tentative D call: TRBD1 (6 bases). In germline, CDR1 is MNHEY, CDR2 SMNVEV (reference sequence). Trimming shortened V by 4 bases and J by 1 base, and 8 bases separated the two germline ends. This CDR3 spans 15 amino acids. The CDR3 bases are TGTGCCAGCAGTTCTACAGGGTCTGGGGCCAACGTCCTGACTTTC. Protein: CASSSTGSGANVLTF.

Only one count was recorded for this clone. The genes are TRBV6-5 and TRBJ2-1, with a tentative D call TRBD2 (6 bases). Per germline, CDR1 MNHEY and CDR2 SVGAGI. This CDR3 is built from 15 residues. The V end was cut by 2 bases, the J end by 10 bases, with 18 bases between. The CDR3 nucleotides are TGTGCCAGCAGTTACGCAGGCACTAGCTTCCAAGAGCAGTTCTTC. Amino acid sequence: CASSYAGTSFQEQFF.

The rearrangement links TRBV7-9 to TRBJ2-5; tentatively, D is TRBD1 (6 bases). Germline assignment: CDR1 SEHNR and CDR2 FQNEAQ (reference sequence). The CDR3 totals 12 residues. Trimming left V 5 bases short and J 5 bases short, with 9 bases between. CDR3 amino acids: CASSPTGETQYF. Written as DNA, the CDR3 is TGTGCCAGCAGCCCTACAGGGGAGACCCAGTACTTC.

The genes are TRBV5-1 and TRBJ2-2, with TRBD2 matching 9 bases. J lost 1 base, V lost 2 bases, and 3 bases had no gene match. The CDR3 has 16 residues. Germline V gene data show CDR1 as SGHRS and CDR2 as YFSETQ. The DNA of the CDR3 is TGCGCCAGCAGCTTCTCTAGCGGGATGAACACCGGGGAGCTGTTTTTT. Translating it yields CASSFSSGMNTGELFF.

This sequence joins TRBV6-6 and TRBJ2-1; 7 bases map to TRBD2. The germline CDR1 and CDR2 sequences are MNHNY and SVGAGI (reference sequence). V dropped 0 bases and J dropped 9; count of bases not matched to a gene: 8. The CDR3 length is 15 residues. Here the CDR3 reads CASSYSSAGVGEQFF. The DNA for the CDR3 is TGTGCCAGCAGTTACTCGAGTGCGGGGGTCGGTGAGCAGTTCTTC.

In DNA form, the CDR3 reads TGTGCCAGCAGCGTAGTGTTGTGGGGGGGGTGGGATACGCAGTATTTT. It translates to CASSVVLWGGWDTQYF. This rearrangement joins TRBV9 to TRBJ2-3; 7 bases fit TRBD2. Germline-derived CDR1 and CDR2 are SGDLS and YYNGEE. This CDR3 is built from 16 residues. The V gene end was trimmed by 0 bases and the J gene end by 6 bases; junction bases not matched to a gene: 10.

Concerning this clone itself: Other nucleotide sequences in the sample specify the same CDR3. The chain uses TRBV6-1 and TRBJ1-2; D remains unclear. Per germline, CDR1 MNHNS and CDR2 SASEGT. Trimming shortened V by 11 bases and J by 8 bases, and 21 bases separated the two germline ends. The CDR3 covers 13 residues. The CDR3 reads CAGGGWHTEGYTF. For the CDR3, the DNA is TGTGCCGGAGGTGGCTGGCATACCGAGGGCTACACCTTC.

This clone showed up just once. The chain combines TRBV7-2 with TRBJ2-1, with a weak D call TRBD2 (6 bases). The germline V and J ends were trimmed by 7 bases and 0 bases, with 13 bases remaining between them. CDR1 and CDR2 (germline): SGHTA, FQGNSA. The CDR3 is 15 residues long. The CDR3 region is CASNEPGVSYNEQFF. The CDR3 DNA reads TGTGCCAGCAACGAGCCGGGAGTCTCCTACAATGAGCAGTTCTTC.

The rearrangement uses TRBV5-1 and TRBJ2-7; weak D call: TRBD1 (6 bases). This CDR3 is 13 amino acids long. Germline V lookup: CDR1 SGHRS, CDR2 YFSETQ. V lost 3 bases and J lost 3, with 10 bases in between. The CDR3 sequence is CASSSPQGYEQYF. CDR3 bases: TGCGCCAGCAGCTCCCCACAGGGCTACGAGCAGTACTTC.

There are a few counts of this clone. V and J are TRBV19 and TRBJ2-7; D may be TRBD2 (5 bases). V was clipped by 4 bases and J by 0 bases, with 7 bases between them. This CDR3 is built from 13 residues. Per the germline V gene, CDR1 is LNHDA and CDR2 is SQIVND (reference sequence). For the CDR3, the DNA is TGTGCCAGTAGTAGCGGGCCCTCCTACGAGCAGTACTTC. Residues: CASSSGPSYEQYF.

A few counts support this clone. The J gene is TRBJ1-4, the V gene TRBV19; weak D call: TRBD1 (5 bases). Germline V gives CDR1 LNHDA, CDR2 SQIVND (reference sequence). Trimming removed 3 bases from V and 3 bases from J, with 11 bases in between. The CDR3 runs 15 residues. In nucleotides, the CDR3 is TGTGCCAGTAGTATGAGGACATCTTCTAATGAAAAACTGTTTTTT. This sequence encodes CASSMRTSSNEKLFF. Drawing the rest from reference TRBV19 and TRBJ1-4, the complete variable domain is DGGITQSPKYLFRKEGQNVTLSCEQNLNHDAMYWYRQDPGQGLRLIYYSQIVNDFQKGDIAEGYSVSREKKESFPLTVTSAQKNPTAFYLCASSMRTSSNEKLFFGSGTQLSVL.

The genes are TRBV15 and TRBJ1-1, with 7 bases that match TRBD1. The junction had 8 bases not matched to a gene; V was cut back by 3 bases and J by 7 bases. The CDR3 is made up of 14 amino acids. CDR1 is LNHNV, CDR2 YYDKDF, per germline (reference sequence). The CDR3 is CATSRSGTEFEAFF. CDR3 bases: TGTGCCACCAGCAGGTCCGGGACAGAGTTTGAAGCTTTCTTT.

The chain employs TRBV7-9 and TRBJ2-5; D is perhaps TRBD2 (5 bases). V lost 2 bases and J 4 bases, leaving 17 bases between the germline ends. CDR1 and CDR2 from the germline V gene are SEHNR and FQNEAQ (reference sequence). The CDR3 sequence is 16 residues long. This chain's CDR3 is CASSLRGLGQGETQYF. For the CDR3, the DNA is TGTGCCAGCAGCTTACGAGGGTTGGGTCAAGGAGAGACCCAGTACTTC.

This clone turned up a few times. This rearrangement joins TRBV28 to TRBJ2-1, with 8 positions matching TRBD2. V was clipped by 5 bases and J by 6 bases; unmatched bases: 9. Germline CDR1 MDHEN, CDR2 SYDVKM. The length of the CDR3 is 15 residues. The CDR3 region is CASSTLAGDINEQFF. Here the CDR3 DNA reads TGTGCCAGCAGTACCCTAGCGGGCGACATCAATGAGCAGTTCTTC.

The chain couples TRBV18 to TRBJ1-4; 11 bases match TRBD1. CDR1 and CDR2 from the germline V gene are KGHSH and LQKENI. This CDR3 spans 18 amino acids. J lost 8 bases, V lost 2 bases, and 13 bases had no gene match. The DNA of the CDR3 is TGTGCCAGCTCACCAGTCGGAAAGTCGGGACAGGGGGGCGAAAAACTGTTTTTT. It codes for CASSPVGKSGQGGEKLFF.

The chain uses TRBV7-3 and TRBJ2-1; 8 bases are a match to TRBD1. Germline CDR1 reads SGHTA; CDR2 reads FQGTGA. The trim removed 0 bases at V and 10 bases at J, leaving 20 bases unmatched. This CDR3 comprises 19 residues. The CDR3 nucleotides read TGTGCCAGCAGCTTAACCCTGGGGGCCCGCCAGGGGGCGCGAGGAGAGCAGTTCTTC. Translation gives CASSLTLGARQGARGEQFF.

The V and J genes are TRBV19 and TRBJ1-2; maybe TRBD1 (5 bases). Trimming took off 7 bases at V and 5 bases at J, with 17 bases between the two ends. Germline V gene sequence: CDR1 LNHDA, CDR2 SQIVND (reference sequence). CDR3 length equals 14 residues. CDR3 residues: CASTQRGVPYGYTF. The CDR3 DNA follows: TGTGCCAGTACCCAACGGGGGGTTCCTTATGGCTACACCTTC.

This chain links TRBV29-1 with TRBJ2-7, with 14 bases lining up with TRBD2. The CDR3 sequence is 14 residues long. Losses at the gene ends were 3 bases for V and 5 bases for J; bases not matched to a gene: 3. Germline lookup yields CDR1 SQVTM and CDR2 ANQGSEA. CDR3 nucleotide sequence: TGCAGCGTTGACGGGACTAGCGGGAGTAACGAGCAGTACTTC. Protein: CSVDGTSGSNEQYF.

V gene TRBV7-6 combines with J gene TRBJ2-5; D not certain. Trimming removed 1 base at V and 5 bases at J, with 5 bases between. Germline CDR1 is SGHVS and CDR2 is FNYEAQ. The CDR3 contains 12 residues. This CDR3 reads CASSLVDETQYF. CDR3 nucleotide sequence: TGTGCCAGCAGCTTAGTAGATGAGACCCAGTACTTC. The full variable domain, rest sourced from reference TRBV7-6 and TRBJ2-5, is GAGVSQSPRYKVTKRGQDVALRCDPISGHVSLYWYRQALGQGPEFLTYFNYEAQQDKSGLPNDRFSAERPEGSISTLTIQRTEQRDSAMYRCASSLVDETQYFGPGTRLLVL.

The chain employs TRBV11-2 and TRBJ2-7; 7 positions agree with TRBD2. CDR3 size: 14 residues. The trim removed 8 bases at V and 0 bases at J, leaving 7 bases unmatched. The germline gives CDR1 SGHAT, CDR2 FQNNGV. The CDR3 sequence is CASAQAGTSYEQYF. The CDR3 nucleotides are TGTGCCAGCGCTCAAGCGGGGACCTCCTACGAGCAGTACTTC.

The chain uses TRBV19 and TRBJ1-3; unclear D gene. V was clipped by 7 bases and J by 1 base, with 5 bases between them. The CDR3 spans 12 residues. Looked up from germline, CDR1 is LNHDA and CDR2 is SQIVND (reference sequence). The CDR3 DNA follows: TGTGCCAGTAAGAGTTCTGGAAACACCATATATTTT. Protein: CASKSSGNTIYF.

This sequence joins TRBV28 and TRBJ1-4; tentative D call: TRBD1 (6 bases). V was pared by 3 bases and J by 8 bases, with 16 bases between. The CDR3 is 15 amino acids. Germline CDR1 reads MDHEN; CDR2 reads SYDVKM. CDR3 coding DNA: TGTGCCAGCAGTTTCCGCCGCAGGGGCGCGGAAAAACTGTTTTTT. Translated: CASSFRRRGAEKLFF.

The V and J genes are TRBV13 and TRBJ2-7, with TRBD1 matching 10 bases. V trimming: 5 bases; J trimming: 4 bases; junction bases outside the gene matches: 5. The CDR3 loop spans 14 amino acids. Germline lookup yields CDR1 PRHDT and CDR2 FYEKMQ (reference sequence). The CDR3 region is CASSPWDRGYEQYF. DNA of the CDR3: TGTGCCAGCAGCCCCTGGGACAGGGGTTACGAGCAGTACTTC.

The chain uses TRBV28 and TRBJ2-1; 8 positions match TRBD2. The CDR3 loop spans 16 amino acids. CDR1 is MDHEN and CDR2 is SYDVKM in the germline V gene. Trimming removed 6 bases from V and 6 bases from J; junction bases left unmatched: 13. As DNA, the CDR3 is TGTGCCAGCAGCTCCGCGGGAGGTCTTGGACTCAATGAGCAGTTCTTC. As protein: CASSSAGGLGLNEQFF.

In DNA, the CDR3 is TGTGCCAGCCGGGCCCCGACAGGCAACACTGAAGCTTTCTTT. As protein: CASRAPTGNTEAFF. The chain combines TRBV11-2 with TRBJ1-1; TRBD1 is a possible D gene (6 bases). The CDR3 consists of 14 residues. Trimming stripped 8 bases from V and 2 bases from J, with 15 bases between. CDR1 and CDR2 (germline): SGHAT, FQNNGV.

This chain uses TRBV2 with TRBJ1-1, with 8 bases aligning to TRBD1. J was trimmed by 8 bases and V by 2 bases; bases with no gene match: 10. Germline CDR1 is SNHLY and CDR2 is FYNNEI. The CDR3 consists of 15 residues. CDR3 region: CASSERRVGDREAFF. The CDR3 region has the DNA TGTGCCAGCAGTGAACGTAGAGTAGGGGACAGGGAAGCTTTCTTT.

This sequence joins TRBV20-1 and TRBJ1-4; possible D gene TRBD1, 6 bases. Germline V CDR1 and CDR2: DFQATT, SNEGSKA (reference sequence). The CDR3 extends over 11 amino acids. Trimming pared 6 bases from V and 8 bases from J, leaving 10 bases between. CDR3 region: CSAGAREKLFF. CDR3 in DNA: TGCAGTGCGGGGGCAAGGGAAAAACTGTTTTTT.

The genes are TRBV20-1 and TRBJ1-1; D is undetermined. Germline V gives CDR1 DFQATT, CDR2 SNEGSKA (reference sequence). The CDR3 extends over 9 amino acids. Trimming stripped 6 bases from V and 5 bases from J, with 4 bases between. As DNA, the CDR3 is TGCAGTGCCCCGACTGAAGCTTTCTTT. It codes for CSAPTEAFF.